These T cell receptor beta chains were read from a single sample in a study of chemoradiotherapy in HPV16-positive cancers. Data came from immunoSEQ multiplex PCR; TCRdb stores just in-frame clones and leaves some out. The sample lists 15,000 or so clones; roughly 90% were seen once. The sequencing here drew on blood, taken from a patient who underwent chemoradiotherapy. These receptors were obtained from a human donor with HPV-associated anogenital cancer. CDR3s include the opening cysteine and the closing phenylalanine or tryptophan. The D gene is left open where the match is weak. Clone size is not always given. Where it is, it says once, few, many or a class for expanded clones.

.	TRBV6-5	TRBJ2-5	TRBD2	CASRLAGQETQYF	TGTGCCAGCAGGCTAGCGGGCCAAGAGACCCAGTACTTC
once	TRBV19	TRBJ2-7	TRBD1	CASSTRRDRVDEQYF	TGTGCCAGTAGTACCCGCCGAGACAGGGTAGACGAGCAGTACTTC
hyperexpanded	TRBV9	TRBJ1-1	.	CASSESQYSTEAFF	TGTGCCAGCAGCGAATCACAGTATAGCACTGAAGCTTTCTTT
.	TRBV4-1	TRBJ1-4	.	CASSQGSGGREEKLFF	TGCGCCAGCAGCCAAGGGTCCGGGGGACGGGAAGAAAAACTGTTTTTT
.	TRBV10-3	TRBJ2-1	TRBD1	CAAQGDVYNEQFF	TGTGCCGCCCAGGGGGATGTCTACAATGAGCAGTTCTTC
.	TRBV9	TRBJ1-2	TRBD1	CASSAGDRGLNYGYTF	TGTGCCAGCAGCGCCGGGGACAGGGGGCTTAACTATGGCTACACCTTC
.	TRBV6-1	TRBJ1-5	TRBD1	CASSETQGLYQPQHF	TGTGCCAGCAGTGAAACACAGGGGCTATATCAGCCCCAGCATTTT
few	TRBV30	TRBJ2-5	TRBD2	CAWSQSSGGYVQYF	TGTGCCTGGAGCCAAAGTAGCGGGGGGTATGTCCAGTACTTC
.	TRBV2	TRBJ1-5	TRBD1	CASSAWDRVQPQHF	TGTGCCAGCAGCGCATGGGACAGGGTGCAGCCCCAGCATTTT
.	TRBV19	TRBJ2-2	.	CATSRAGLGGELFF	TGTGCCACCAGCAGGGCAGGGCTTGGCGGGGAGCTGTTTTTT
.	TRBV18	TRBJ2-3	TRBD2	CASSPAGGMKDTQYF	TGTGCCAGCTCACCGGCGGGGGGGATGAAGGATACGCAGTATTTT
.	TRBV7-6	TRBJ1-2	.	CATSVGAGYGYTF	TGTGCCACCTCCGTTGGGGCAGGCTATGGCTACACCTTC
.	TRBV18	TRBJ1-2	.	CASSPNREDGYTF	TGTGCCAGCTCACCGAACAGGGAAGATGGCTACACCTTC